Below are 11 T cell receptor beta chains sequenced from a single sample in a study of Graves' ophthalmopathy and Graves' hyperthyroidism. RNA served as the template for amplifying TCR beta CDR3 regions. RT-PCR in the first round used HTBI primers; a second-round multiplex PCR followed. Using its own MiXCR run on the multiplex PCR reads, TCRdb lists one record per CDR3 protein. Of about 210,000 distinct CDR3 sequences in the sample, less than 30% were seen once. Sequencing was done on a sample of peripheral blood. The receptors originated from a man between 50 and 59 years old with Graves' ophthalmopathy.

This clonotype was picked up many times. CDR3 residues: CASMGYTEAFF. CDR3 DNA sequence: TGTGCCAGCATGGGGTACACTGAAGCTTTCTTT. This chain connects TRBV6-2 or TRBV6-3 to TRBJ1-1; D gene uncertain. CDR3 length equals 11 residues. V was shortened by 7 bases and J by 3 bases, with 6 bases between the two germline ends. Germline V lookup: CDR1 MNHEY, CDR2 SVGEGT.

V usage is TRBV12-3 or TRBV12-4 and J usage is TRBJ2-2, with D maybe TRBD1 (5 bases). This CDR3 is built from 14 residues. V lost 5 bases to trimming and J lost 4 bases, with 11 bases between them. DNA of the CDR3: TGTGCCAGCAGTCCGGTGGGGCTCACCGGGGAGCTGTTTTTT. It encodes CASSPVGLTGELFF.

This clonotype was seen at least ten times. The genes are TRBV18 and TRBJ1-1; possibly TRBD1 for D (5 bases). CDR1 is KGHSH and CDR2 is LQKENI in the germline V gene. The CDR3 has 13 amino acids. V was trimmed by 4 bases and J by 3 bases, leaving 9 bases between them. CDR3 region: CASSRQLDTEAFF. As DNA, the CDR3 is TGTGCCAGCTCACGACAGTTGGACACTGAAGCTTTCTTT.

This clonotype has more than one count but fewer than ten. This chain links TRBV7-2 with TRBJ2-5; 9 bases align to TRBD2. V gave up 1 base and J gave up 5 bases; unmatched junction bases: 2. From germline, CDR1 is SGHTA and CDR2 FQGNSA. The CDR3 length is 14 residues. CDR3 protein: CASSLGTSVETQYF. DNA of the CDR3: TGTGCCAGCAGCTTAGGGACTAGCGTGGAGACCCAGTACTTC.

This clonotype was recorded many times. V gene TRBV7-9 combines with J gene TRBJ2-1, with TRBD1 matching over 7 bases. This CDR3 has 14 residues. Germline V gives CDR1 SEHNR, CDR2 FQNEAQ (reference sequence). With 5 bases clipped from V and 5 bases from J, the junction kept 6 bases outside the gene matches. CDR3 coding DNA: TGTGCCAGCAGCAAGGACAGGTCACACAATGAGCAGTTCTTC. Translated: CASSKDRSHNEQFF.

This clonotype was recorded many times. The rearrangement joins TRBV6-1 to TRBJ2-5, with 13 nucleotides matching TRBD2. With 4 bases clipped from V and 4 bases from J, the junction kept 6 bases outside the gene matches. The CDR3 spans 16 residues. CDR1 MNHNS and CDR2 SASEGT come from the germline V gene. CDR3 region: CASSALAGGPVETQYF. The CDR3 DNA reads as TGTGCCAGCAGTGCACTAGCGGGAGGGCCGGTAGAGACCCAGTACTTC.

At least ten counts were recorded for this clonotype. The chain carries TRBV12-3 or TRBV12-4 and TRBJ2-3; D unresolved. Between the trimmed V and J ends, which lost 4 bases and 10 bases, there was a span of 12 bases. This CDR3 is built from 12 residues. For the CDR3, the DNA is TGTGCCAGCAGTTCGGACGGCAGGTCGCAGTATTTT. The encoded protein is CASSSDGRSQYF.

This clonotype was detected many times. The rearrangement joins TRBV27 to TRBJ1-6, with TRBD1 as a possible D gene (6 bases). Trimming removed 2 bases at V and 9 bases at J, with 11 bases between. This CDR3 region has 14 residues. CDR1 is MNHEY and CDR2 is SMNVEV in the germline V gene (reference sequence). The CDR3, as DNA: TGTGCCAGCAGTTTAATGGGGGCAGGTTCACCCCTCCACTTT. This translates into CASSLMGAGSPLHF.

The sample holds many counts of this clonotype. This chain links TRBV29-1 with TRBJ2-7; tentative D call: TRBD2 (5 bases). This CDR3 is built from 12 residues. Germline CDR1 and CDR2: SQVTM and ANQGSEA. The ends were cut back, 1 base at V and 3 bases at J, with 7 bases in the middle. The CDR3 here is CSVEASNYEQYF. Here the CDR3 DNA reads TGCAGCGTTGAAGCTAGCAACTACGAGCAGTACTTC.

The chain combines TRBV6-2 or TRBV6-3 with TRBJ2-7; tentatively, D is TRBD1 (5 bases). There are 13 residues in the CDR3. The ends were cut back, 4 bases at V and 4 bases at J, with 11 bases in the middle. The V gene's germline CDR1 is MNHEY and CDR2 SVGEGT. The CDR3 spells CASSFGKGYEQYF. The CDR3 nucleotides are TGTGCCAGCAGTTTTGGGAAGGGGTACGAGCAGTACTTC.

The sample holds a few counts of this clonotype. V gene TRBV28 combines with J gene TRBJ1-5, with a possible D match to TRBD1 (6 bases). Germline V gene lookup returns CDR1 MDHEN and CDR2 SYDVKM. The V end lost 6 bases, the J end lost 0 bases, and 12 bases lay between the germline ends. The CDR3 is 15 amino acids. The CDR3 nucleotides read TGTGCCAGCAGGGCCGGGACATTTAGCAATCAGCCCCAGCATTTT. Protein sequence: CASRAGTFSNQPQHF. The whole variable domain, remainder taken from reference TRBV28 and TRBJ1-5, is DVKVTQSSRYLVKRTGEKVFLECVQDMDHENMFWYRQDPGLGLRLIYFSYDVKMKEKGDIPEGYSVSREKKERFSLILESASTNQTSMYLCASRAGTFSNQPQHFGDGTRLSIL.